These 24 T cell receptor beta chains were all obtained from the same sample, sequenced in a study of identical twins. Each CDR3 protein is one row after TCRdb ran MiXCR on the 5' RACE reads. The sample shows over 550,000 distinct CDR3 sequences, under 8.5% of them seen only once. This same sample was also part of a study on yellow fever vaccine responses in identical twins.

The specimen was PBMCs. These receptors were collected from a woman in her late teens or twenties in good health.

This clonotype was counted a few times. The V gene is TRBV10-3, the J gene TRBJ2-1; the D gene is possibly TRBD1 (6 bases). CDR1 ENHRY and CDR2 SYGVKD come from the germline V gene. The CDR3 has 15 residues. V lost 6 bases and J lost 5, with 17 bases in between. The CDR3 DNA reads as TGTGCCATCAGGACAGGTTCAGGGCTAAACAATGAGCAGTTCTTC. Its translation is CAIRTGSGLNNEQFF.

This clonotype was recorded at least ten times. The chain couples TRBV12-3 or TRBV12-4 to TRBJ1-1; the D is unclear. V dropped 6 bases and J dropped 1 base, with 6 bases sitting between them. The CDR3 runs 12 residues. CDR3 coding DNA: TGTGCCAGCAGAAGAGAGAACACTGAAGCTTTCTTT. Its translation: CASRRENTEAFF.

This clonotype was counted many times. The rearrangement uses TRBV20-1 and TRBJ2-7; possible D gene TRBD2, 6 bases. CDR3 size: 18 residues. V lost 1 base, J lost 3 bases, and 25 bases lay in between. Germline V gene lookup returns CDR1 DFQATT and CDR2 SNEGSKA (reference sequence). Here the CDR3 reads CSARGRVGITRGFYEQYV. CDR3 DNA: TGCAGTGCTAGAGGACGTGTCGGAATCACGCGGGGTTTCTACGAGCAGTACGTC.

This clonotype was counted many times. The chain carries TRBV20-1 and TRBJ2-2; D unresolved. V was cut by 6 bases and J by 5 bases, with 10 bases left in between. The CDR3 has 12 amino acids. The germline V gene has CDR1 DFQATT and CDR2 SNEGSKA (reference sequence). This chain's CDR3 is CSASARTGELFF. CDR3 bases: TGCAGTGCCTCTGCCCGGACCGGGGAGCTGTTTTTT.

This clonotype came up a few times. This sequence joins TRBV7-2 and TRBJ1-4; D uncertain. Looked up from germline, CDR1 is SGHTA and CDR2 is FQGNSA. This CDR3 comprises 15 residues. V dropped 3 bases and J dropped 7 bases, with 15 bases sitting between them. CDR3 protein: CASSLDGSRIEKLFF. DNA of the CDR3: TGTGCCAGCAGCTTGGATGGGAGTAGAATTGAAAAACTGTTTTTT.

The chain has TRBV5-1 and TRBJ2-1; TRBD1 is a possible D gene (6 bases). The V gene's germline CDR1 is SGHRS and CDR2 YFSETQ. Trimming removed 5 bases at V and 7 bases at J, with 19 bases between. The CDR3 runs to 15 residues. In DNA, the CDR3 is TGCGCCAGCAGGGGGGCGACTCACCCGGGGAATGAGCAGTTCTTC. It encodes CASRGATHPGNEQFF. Together with reference TRBV5-1 and TRBJ2-1, the CDR3 gives the full variable domain: KAGVTQTPRYLIKTRGQQVTLSCSPISGHRSVSWYQQTPGQGLQFLFEYFSETQRNKGNFPGRFSGRQFSNSRSEMNVSTLELGDSALYLCASRGATHPGNEQFFGPGTRLTVL.

This clonotype was seen ten or more times. The J gene is TRBJ1-5, the V gene TRBV29-1; TRBD1 might be the D (5 bases). Germline CDR1 SQVTM, CDR2 ANQGSEA. V lost 6 bases and J lost 4, with 13 bases in between. This CDR3 has 13 amino acids. This CDR3 reads CSVGTSGNQPQHF. The CDR3 nucleotides are TGCAGCGTGGGGACGTCTGGGAATCAGCCCCAGCATTTT.

The genes are TRBV6-6 and TRBJ2-7; the D gene is possibly TRBD1 (6 bases). The germline V gene has CDR1 MNHNY and CDR2 SVGAGI (reference sequence). This CDR3 is 12 amino acids long. V gave up 2 bases and J gave up 6 bases, with 8 bases separating them. CDR3 loop: CASSYRGSEQYV. CDR3 coding DNA: TGTGCCAGCAGTTACAGGGGGAGCGAGCAGTACGTC.

In its sample, this clonotype was seen a few times. The chain links TRBV11-2 to TRBJ1-6, with a possible D match to TRBD1 (6 bases). Germline lookup yields CDR1 SGHAT and CDR2 FQNNGV. Trimming removed 1 base at V and 0 bases at J, with 10 bases between. There are 17 residues in the CDR3. CDR3 bases: TGTGCCAGCAGCTTAGGCGACAGGAGCTCCTATAATTCACCCCTCCACTTT. It codes for CASSLGDRSSYNSPLHF.

In its sample, this clonotype was seen many times. The chain carries TRBV20-1 and TRBJ2-1; D remains ambiguous. The V gene's germline CDR1 is DFQATT and CDR2 SNEGSKA (reference sequence). The CDR3 spans 12 residues. Trimming removed 6 bases at V and 9 bases at J, with 15 bases between. As DNA, the CDR3 is TGCAGTGCCCCCGTTTGGGCAGGTGAGCAGTTCTTC. The encoded protein is CSAPVWAGEQFF.

This rearrangement joins TRBV27 to TRBJ2-1, with D unclear. This CDR3 comprises 16 residues. The germline V gene has CDR1 MNHEY and CDR2 SMNVEV (reference sequence). Trimming removed 5 bases from V and 4 bases from J, with 18 bases in between. The CDR3 coding sequence is TGTGCCAGCAGTCCCCTCGTCGAGGTGCTTTACAATGAGCAGTTCTTC. Protein: CASSPLVEVLYNEQFF.

The rearrangement uses TRBV5-1 and TRBJ1-1, with D hard to call. This CDR3 is 15 amino acids long. V was cut by 0 bases and J by 5 bases, with 14 bases left in between. Germline assignment: CDR1 SGHRS and CDR2 YFSETQ. The CDR3 bases are TGCGCCAGCAGCTTGGGAGGGAGATGGGCGACTGAAGCTTTCTTT. The encoded protein is CASSLGGRWATEAFF.

This chain connects TRBV4-1 to TRBJ2-7; no clear D gene. Trimming left V 3 bases short and J 2 bases short, with 14 bases between. The CDR3 runs to 15 residues. Looked up from germline, CDR1 is MGHRA and CDR2 is YSYEKL. The CDR3 coding sequence is TGCGCCAGCAGCCAGGGTCCGGAGCTCGCCTACGAGCAGTACGTC. This gives the protein CASSQGPELAYEQYV.

This clonotype was recorded at least ten times. The chain employs TRBV3-1 and TRBJ2-1; 7 bases are shared with TRBD2. The CDR3 runs 14 residues. J lost 9 bases, V lost 3 bases, and 8 bases had no gene match. Germline V gene data show CDR1 as LGHDT and CDR2 as YNNKEL (reference sequence). CDR3 sequence reads: CASSHLASGGEQFF. The CDR3 bases are TGTGCCAGCAGCCACTTGGCTAGCGGTGGTGAGCAGTTCTTC.

This clonotype was detected ten times or more. V usage is TRBV7-2 and J usage is TRBJ2-2, with TRBD2 matching 9 bases. Germline-derived CDR1 and CDR2 are SGHTA and FQGNSA. The V and J ends lost 2 bases and 4 bases, in that order; junction bases with no gene match: 8. This CDR3 comprises 17 residues. The CDR3, as DNA: TGTGCCAGCAGCTTATCGGCGGGGGGGCTGGCCACCGGGGAGCTGTTTTTT. This gives the protein CASSLSAGGLATGELFF.

This clonotype was seen more than once but under ten times. The chain has TRBV28 and TRBJ2-7; tentative D call: TRBD2 (6 bases). The CDR3 extends over 11 amino acids. Germline CDR1 reads MDHEN; CDR2 reads SYDVKM. Trimming removed 8 bases from V and 12 bases from J, with 17 bases in between. This CDR3 reads CASRRGRWLYF. For the CDR3, the DNA is TGTGCCAGCCGGAGGGGAAGATGGCTGTACTTC. Full variable domain (rest looked up from reference TRBV28 and TRBJ2-7): DVKVTQSSRYLVKRTGEKVFLECVQDMDHENMFWYRQDPGLGLRLIYFSYDVKMKEKGDIPEGYSVSREKKERFSLILESASTNQTSMYLCASRRGRWLYFGPGTRLTVT.

This clonotype was detected ten times or more. The chain is built from TRBV20-1 and TRBJ2-1; 8 bases map to TRBD1. From germline, CDR1 is DFQATT and CDR2 SNEGSKA (reference sequence). This CDR3 region has 12 residues. Germline trimming cut 0 bases from V and 14 bases from J; bases unmatched to any gene: 6. CDR3 residues: CSAREAGGYEFF. CDR3 in DNA: TGCAGTGCTAGAGAAGCAGGGGGCTACGAGTTCTTC.

The chain joins TRBV28 to TRBJ1-4; 7 bases fit TRBD1. This CDR3 contains 13 residues. Trimming removed 10 bases from V and 4 bases from J; junction bases left unmatched: 6. Germline CDR1 and CDR2: MDHEN and SYDVKM. CDR3 loop: CATGDSGNEKLFF. The DNA of the CDR3 is TGTGCCACGGGGGACAGCGGTAATGAAAAACTGTTTTTT.

The table lists this clonotype with a few counts. The J gene is TRBJ1-1, the V gene TRBV5-5, with D possibly TRBD1 on 6 matching bases. The V gene lost 0 bases and the J gene lost 6 bases, with 9 bases spanning the gap. Germline V gene sequence: CDR1 SGHKS, CDR2 YYEKEE (reference sequence). The CDR3 contains 13 residues. CDR3 nucleotides: TGTGCCAGCAGCTTGGAGGGGGATGCTGAAGCTTTCTTT. Its translation: CASSLEGDAEAFF. The whole variable domain, filled in from reference TRBV5-5 and TRBJ1-1, reads DAGVTQSPTHLIKTRGQQVTLRCSPISGHKSVSWYQQVLGQGPQFIFQYYEKEERGRGNFPDRFSARQFPNYSSELNVNALLLGDSALYLCASSLEGDAEAFFGQGTRLTVV.

This clonotype was recorded many times. The chain recombines TRBV12-3 or TRBV12-4 with TRBJ2-7; no clear D. The length of the CDR3 is 14 residues. Trimming removed 6 bases from V and 6 bases from J, with 18 bases in between. The CDR3, as DNA: TGTGCCAGCAGCTACGGTACAGATTTTTCCGAGCAGTACGTC. Translating gives CASSYGTDFSEQYV.

The chain carries TRBV3-1 and TRBJ2-5; 8 nucleotides align to TRBD1. CDR3 length: 15 residues. The V gene end was trimmed by 1 base and the J gene end by 4 bases; junction bases not matched to a gene: 5. CDR1 and CDR2 from the germline V gene are LGHDT and YNNKEL (reference sequence). CDR3 region: CASSQVSRGRETQYF. DNA of the CDR3: TGTGCCAGCAGCCAAGTCTCCAGGGGGCGAGAGACCCAGTACTTC.

V and J are TRBV12-3 or TRBV12-4 and TRBJ1-1; perhaps TRBD1 as D (5 bases). Trimming took 7 bases from V and 1 from J, leaving 13 bases between them. The CDR3 runs to 14 residues. CDR3 sequence (DNA): TGTGCCAGCATGCGTCCAGGGCAGAACACTGAAGCTTTCTTT. Translated: CASMRPGQNTEAFF.

J is TRBJ2-1 and V is TRBV6-5; D perhaps matches TRBD2 (7 bases). This CDR3 comprises 15 residues. The V gene's germline CDR1 is MNHEY and CDR2 SVGAGI. V lost 2 bases, J lost 7 bases, and 15 bases lay in between. This CDR3 reads CASSYGLGGGNEQFF. Written as DNA, the CDR3 is TGTGCCAGCAGTTACGGGTTAGGGGGGGGGAATGAGCAGTTCTTC.

The chain joins TRBV3-1 to TRBJ2-3, with D possibly matching TRBD2 (5 bases). With 11 bases removed from V and 0 bases from J, the gap between germline ends came to 21 bases. Germline-derived CDR1 and CDR2 are LGHDT and YNNKEL (reference sequence). This CDR3 spans 16 amino acids. The CDR3 here is CASTQDPAASTDTQYF. Written as DNA, the CDR3 is TGTGCCTCCACCCAAGATCCAGCGGCTAGCACAGATACGCAGTATTTT.